The rows below give T cell receptor beta chains drawn from one sample of a study of molecular identifiers for immune sequencing clone quantification. TCRdb used MiXCR to reprocess the PCR reads, holding one entry per CDR3 protein. The data contain tens of thousands of distinct CDR3 sequences, approximately 17% of them singletons. Specimen: naive CD8+ T cells from blood, with Jurkat cell RNA spiked in. These receptors originate from a human donor in good health. Some libraries in this study had Jurkat cell RNA spiked in. CDR3s include the opening cysteine and the closing phenylalanine or tryptophan. A D gene is named only where the DNA matches it firmly. Clone size is shown for a subset of rows, as once, few, many or a class of expanded clone.

>NA|NA|TRBV6-6|TRBJ2-7
CASSYDDEQYF
TGTGCCAGCAGTTACGACGACGAGCAGTACTTC
>NA|few|TRBV15|TRBJ2-3
CATSTDRGLGSDTQYF
TGTGCCACCAGCACTGACAGGGGACTAGGATCAGATACGCAGTATTTT
>NA|many|TRBV12-3/TRBV12-4|TRBJ2-7
CASSSGIRDEQYF
TGTGCCAGCAGTTCAGGGATCAGAGACGAGCAGTACTTC
>NA|medium-sized|TRBV20-1|TRBJ2-7
CSAPPQTDLTNNEQYF
TGCAGTGCCCCTCCCCAGACAGACCTAACCAACAACGAGCAGTACTTC
>TRBD2|NA|TRBV27|TRBJ2-7
CASSSSSGGFYEQYF
TGTGCCAGCAGTTCATCTAGCGGGGGATTCTACGAGCAGTACTTC
>TRBD1|NA|TRBV9|TRBJ2-7
CASSAEGQGNQYF
TGTGCCAGCAGCGCCGAGGGACAGGGGAATCAGTACTTC
>NA|many|TRBV28|TRBJ2-5
CASSLRGPGTQYF
TGTGCCAGCAGTTTAAGGGGACCCGGGACCCAGTACTTC
>TRBD2|many|TRBV4-2|TRBJ2-1
CATRGLGYNEQFF
TGTGCCACCAGGGGACTAGGTTACAATGAGCAGTTCTTC
>NA|many|TRBV14|TRBJ2-1
CASSQDRLVGPGSSHEQFF
TGTGCCAGCAGCCAAGATCGCTTAGTAGGGCCAGGGTCGAGCCATGAGCAGTTCTTC
>TRBD1|few|TRBV10-3|TRBJ2-4
CATGTALAKNIQYF
TGTGCCACCGGGACAGCCTTAGCCAAAAACATTCAGTACTTC
>NA|many|TRBV6-1|TRBJ2-5
CASSAQGSF
TGTGCCAGCAGTGCGCAGGGAAGCTTC
>NA|many|TRBV15|TRBJ2-3
CATSSGLTDTQYF
TGTGCCACCAGCTCGGGGCTGACAGATACGCAGTATTTT
>TRBD1|few|TRBV2|TRBJ1-4
CASTGGATGEKLFF
TGTGCAAGCACAGGGGGGGCTACGGGTGAAAAACTGTTTTTT
>NA|few|TRBV28|TRBJ2-1
CASSWTLYNEKFF
TGTGCCAGCAGTTGGACGTTATACAATGAGAAGTTCTTC
>TRBD2|many|TRBV19|TRBJ2-2
CASSIAGGLYTGELFF
TGTGCCAGTAGTATAGCGGGAGGGCTTTACACCGGGGAGCTGTTTTTT
>TRBD1|NA|TRBV6-5|TRBJ1-6
CASSKLDRGRSPLHF
TGTGCCAGCAGTAAACTAGACAGGGGTCGTTCACCCCTCCACTTT
>NA|NA|TRBV4-3|TRBJ1-3
CASSQDYPLSGNTIYF
TGCGCCAGCAGCCAAGATTATCCGTTATCCGGAAACACCATATATTTT
>NA|many|TRBV15|TRBJ1-2
CATSRDWQGNYGYTF
TGTGCCACCAGCAGAGATTGGCAGGGCAACTATGGCTACACCTTC
>TRBD1|NA|TRBV24-1|TRBJ2-2
CATSDPGQENTGELFF
TGTGCCACCAGTGACCCGGGACAGGAGAACACCGGGGAGCTGTTTTTT
>NA|NA|TRBV6-1|TRBJ2-2
CASRRVVNTGELFF
TGTGCCAGCAGGAGGGTTGTGAACACCGGGGAGCTGTTTTTT
>TRBD2|many|TRBV2|TRBJ2-1
CASKRPGLAGAASYNEQFF
TGTGCCAGCAAACGACCGGGACTAGCGGGAGCCGCCTCCTACAATGAGCAGTTCTTC
>NA|many|TRBV29-1|TRBJ2-5
CSVGRAQETQYF
TGCAGCGTTGGCCGGGCCCAAGAGACCCAGTACTTC
>NA|many|TRBV29-1|TRBJ1-2
CSVEGGPGWDYGYTF
TGCAGCGTTGAAGGTGGTCCGGGGTGGGACTATGGCTACACCTTC
>NA|many|TRBV24-1|TRBJ1-4
CATSASDGEKLFF
TGTGCCACCAGTGCTTCCGACGGAGAAAAACTGTTTTTT
>NA|many|TRBV6-2/TRBV6-3|TRBJ2-2
CASSYSWPGELFF
TGTGCCAGCAGTTACTCGTGGCCCGGGGAGCTGTTTTTT
>NA|NA|TRBV7-9|TRBJ2-1
CASSLGPGLYNEQFF
TGTGCCAGCAGCTTAGGTCCGGGACTCTACAATGAGCAGTTCTTC
>TRBD2|few|TRBV14|TRBJ2-7
CASSQVASGDEQYF
TGTGCCAGCAGCCAAGTGGCTAGCGGAGACGAGCAGTACTTC
>TRBD2|few|TRBV6-2/TRBV6-3|TRBJ2-1
CASSYPLTSGTYNEQFF
TGTGCCAGCAGTTACCCCCTTACTAGCGGAACCTACAATGAGCAGTTCTTC
>TRBD2|many|TRBV5-1|TRBJ2-1
CASSTQRESYNEQFF
TGCGCCAGCAGCACTCAGCGGGAGTCCTACAATGAGCAGTTCTTC
>NA|many|TRBV12-3/TRBV12-4|TRBJ2-3
CASSLRPSGDTQYF
TGTGCCAGCAGTTTACGGCCCTCGGGAGATACGCAGTATTTT
>NA|many|TRBV28|TRBJ1-2
CASSLVPVTANYGYTF
TGTGCCAGCAGTCTCGTCCCCGTGACGGCTAACTATGGCTACACCTTC
>NA|NA|TRBV12-3/TRBV12-4|TRBJ1-1
CASSLSGVGTEAFF
TGTGCCAGCAGTTTATCAGGGGTGGGTACTGAAGCTTTCTTT
>TRBD2|NA|TRBV25-1|TRBJ2-5
CTSGGLLAETQYF
TGTACCAGCGGGGGACTGTTGGCGGAGACCCAGTACTTC
>TRBD2|many|TRBV4-3|TRBJ2-1
CASSQASGYEQFF
TGCGCCAGCAGCCAGGCTAGCGGGTATGAGCAGTTCTTC
>TRBD1|many|TRBV6-5|TRBJ2-5
CATSYSTGQGYQETQYF
TGTGCCACCAGTTACTCGACTGGACAGGGGTACCAAGAGACCCAGTACTTC
>NA|medium-sized|TRBV20-1|TRBJ2-7
CSASISYEQYF
TGCAGTGCATCGATTTCCTACGAGCAGTACTTC
>NA|NA|TRBV5-6|TRBJ2-7
CASSLQVTYEQYF
TGTGCCAGCAGCTTACAGGTCACTTACGAGCAGTACTTC
>TRBD1|many|TRBV6-1|TRBJ2-7
CASSGGTGRIYEQYF
TGTGCCAGCAGTGGAGGGACAGGGAGGATCTACGAGCAGTACTTC
>NA|many|TRBV12-3/TRBV12-4|TRBJ2-2
CASSLQRNTGELFF
TGTGCCAGCAGTTTGCAGAGGAACACCGGGGAGCTGTTTTTT
>NA|NA|TRBV7-2|TRBJ2-1
CANSLGIVRGQFF
TGTGCCAACAGCTTAGGGATTGTTAGGGGGCAGTTCTTC
>TRBD2|many|TRBV12-3/TRBV12-4|TRBJ2-1
CASSLAVAGASYNEQFF
TGTGCCAGCAGTTTAGCGGTAGCGGGAGCTTCTTACAATGAGCAGTTCTTC
>TRBD1|few|TRBV18|TRBJ2-5
CASFGTGGPETQYF
TGTGCCAGCTTTGGGACAGGAGGGCCAGAGACCCAGTACTTC
>NA|many|TRBV7-8|TRBJ2-7
CASSYRASYEQYF
TGTGCCAGCAGCTACCGGGCCTCCTACGAGCAGTACTTC
>TRBD2|many|TRBV7-2|TRBJ2-1
CASSPAPGTSGFSYNEQFF
TGTGCCAGCAGCCCCGCCCCCGGGACTAGCGGCTTCTCCTACAATGAGCAGTTCTTC
>NA|NA|TRBV4-3|TRBJ2-5
CASSQDWTAKTQYF
TGCGCCAGCAGCCAAGATTGGACAGCTAAGACCCAGTACTTC
>NA|many|TRBV2|TRBJ2-5
CASSVEGETQYF
TGTGCCAGCAGTGTTGAGGGTGAGACCCAGTACTTC
>NA|many|TRBV4-1|TRBJ2-7
CASSQGDSYEQYF
TGCGCCAGCAGCCAAGGAGACTCCTACGAGCAGTACTTC
>NA|many|TRBV28|TRBJ2-5
CASSRPAPETQYF
TGTGCCAGCAGTCGGCCGGCCCCGGAGACCCAGTACTTC